Below are 9 T cell receptor beta chains sequenced from a single sample in a study of PD-1 blockade in classical Hodgkin lymphoma. Time point described: cycle 4 day 1 (C4D1), after 5 to 7 weeks of nivolumab. In every patient, relapse followed autologous stem cell transplantation, while exposure to brentuximab vedotin differed. CD8+ T cells were isolated from thawed PBMCs by magnetic negative selection. Profiled with immunoSEQ multiplex PCR; TCRdb holds only in-frame clones, not every one. The sample shows more than 10,000 clones, approximately 84% of them seen only once. Material: CD8+ T cells from blood, obtained before the fourth cycle of nivolumab. These receptors all come from a human donor with classical Hodgkin lymphoma. The donor label of this sample is uncertain.

The chain is built from TRBV5-8 and TRBJ2-5, with D maybe TRBD2 (6 bases). The CDR3 consists of 13 residues. CDR1 and CDR2 from the germline V gene are SGHTS and YDEGEE. The V end lost 1 base, the J end lost 4 bases, and 8 bases lay between the germline ends. Here the CDR3 DNA reads TGTGCCAGCAGCTTGAACGGGGGAGAGACCCAGTACTTC. It encodes CASSLNGGETQYF.

The V gene is TRBV4-1, the J gene TRBJ2-7; 10 bases map to TRBD1. V was clipped by 4 bases and J by 4 bases; unmatched bases: 28. The CDR3 runs 22 residues. CDR1 is MGHRA, CDR2 YSYEKL, per germline. CDR3 sequence reads: CASSLLPLVISLAGTGDYEQYF. The CDR3, as DNA: TGCGCCAGCAGCCTCCTCCCTCTAGTAATCTCTTTAGCCGGGACAGGGGATTACGAGCAGTACTTC.

The rearrangement joins TRBV2 to TRBJ2-2; D assignment may be TRBD1 or TRBD2 (5 bases each). CDR3 length: 14 residues. Germline values: CDR1 SNHLY, CDR2 FYNNEI. The V end lost 8 bases, the J end lost 3 bases, and 13 bases lay between the germline ends. The DNA for the CDR3 is TGTGCCAGCCACCCGGGACCACACACCGGGGAGCTGTTTTTT. It encodes CASHPGPHTGELFF. Full variable domain (outside the CDR3, taken from reference TRBV2 and TRBJ2-2): EPEVTQTPSHQVTQMGQEVILRCVPISNHLYFYWYRQILGQKVEFLVSFYNNEISEKSEIFDDQFSVERPDGSNFTLKIRSTKLEDSAMYFCASHPGPHTGELFFGEGSRLTVL.

This chain connects TRBV11-1 to TRBJ2-7; 10 nucleotides line up with TRBD2. Germline-derived CDR1 and CDR2 are SGHAT and FQDESV (reference sequence). The CDR3 length is 17 residues. The V segment lost 4 bases and the J segment 4 bases; nucleotides outside the gene matches: 13. The CDR3 reads CASSSGTSVSPGYEQYF. CDR3 sequence (DNA): TGTGCCAGCAGCTCCGGGACTAGCGTCTCCCCGGGGTACGAGCAGTACTTC.

This chain connects TRBV19 to TRBJ2-2; D is unclear. The ends were cut back, 2 bases at V and 1 base at J, with 8 bases in the middle. This CDR3 contains 15 residues. Germline V gene data show CDR1 as LNHDA and CDR2 as SQIVND (reference sequence). This chain's CDR3 is CASSILAENTGELFF. The CDR3 region has the DNA TGTGCCAGTAGTATATTGGCGGAGAACACCGGGGAGCTGTTTTTT.

Only one count was recorded for this clone. The V call is TRBV6-1, the J call TRBJ2-7; D is perhaps TRBD1 (6 bases). Germline V gene sequence: CDR1 MNHNS, CDR2 SASEGT. This CDR3 has 15 residues. Trimming removed 3 bases from V and 0 bases from J, with 12 bases in between. Here the CDR3 DNA reads TGTGCCAGCAGTGAGGGGAAAGGGGGCTCCTACGAGCAGTACTTC. This sequence encodes CASSEGKGGSYEQYF.

This clone showed up just a few times. The rearrangement uses TRBV5-1 and TRBJ1-2; D is perhaps TRBD1 (5 bases). The CDR3 runs to 12 residues. Trimming stripped 4 bases from V and 12 bases from J, with 16 bases between. Germline CDR1 SGHRS, CDR2 YFSETQ. The CDR3 DNA reads TGCGCCAGCAGCCTGGAATCGGGGCCCGACACCTTC. Its translation: CASSLESGPDTF. Full variable domain (missing parts from reference TRBV5-1 and TRBJ1-2): KAGVTQTPRYLIKTRGQQVTLSCSPISGHRSVSWYQQTPGQGLQFLFEYFSETQRNKGNFPGRFSGRQFSNSRSEMNVSTLELGDSALYLCASSLESGPDTFGSGTRLTVV.

The rearrangement joins TRBV18 to TRBJ2-7, with 9 nucleotides matching TRBD1. Trimming took 3 bases from V and 5 from J; bases not matched to a gene: 5. CDR3 length: 14 residues. Germline CDR1 reads KGHSH; CDR2 reads LQKENI. As DNA, the CDR3 is TGTGCCAGCTCACCTGGGACAGGGATGGACGAGCAGTACTTC. Its protein product is CASSPGTGMDEQYF.

The chain has TRBV15 and TRBJ1-5, with 8 nucleotides matching TRBD1. Looked up from germline, CDR1 is LNHNV and CDR2 is YYDKDF (reference sequence). The CDR3 has 16 amino acids. Trimming at V came to 3 bases and at J to 0 bases, leaving 4 bases not matched to a gene. The CDR3: CATSREDRDSNQPQHF. Written as DNA, the CDR3 is TGTGCCACCAGCAGGGAGGACAGGGATAGCAATCAGCCCCAGCATTTT.